The clone carrying this T cell receptor beta chain showed up just a few times. Its cognate antigen is unknown. Germline assignment: CDR1 MDHEN and CDR2 SYDVKM. The length of the CDR3 is 12 residues. V lost 1 base, J lost 6 bases, and 7 bases lay in between. The data are from a study of blood T cells in healthy people across ages. Study-level points and caveats: Naive T cell percentage showed a strong correlation with TCR beta diversity.

The second PCR ran about 7 to 12 cycles with a sample-barcoded 5' primer and J-beta primers. TCRdb itself ran the 5' RACE reads through MiXCR, one entry per CDR3 protein. The sample lists 600,000 to 900,000 distinct CDR3 sequences, around a quarter occurring once. Each of the donors had approximately 10 milliliters of peripheral blood drawn into EDTA-treated Vacutainer tubes. Samples had at least 6 million PBMCs isolated from them. Another study also made use of these data, one on T cells of mothers and their children. That paper adds: In this cohort, donors were a few healthy Caucasian mothers plus their six children.

The rearrangement joins TRBV28 to TRBJ2-7; D is undetermined. The TCR comes from a boy under 18 in good health. Specimen: blood. As DNA, the CDR3 is TGTGCCAGCAGTTTATTAGGGTCCGAGCAGTACTTC. Protein: CASSLLGSEQYF.